A single sample is the source of the 16 T cell receptor beta chains below, sequenced in a study of metastatic and nonmetastatic thyroid tumors. TCRdb used MiXCR to call clones anew from the PCR reads. The sample records roughly 24,000 clones, roughly 18% being singletons. Patients were all untreated before their thyroid surgery. The source material was adjacent normal tissue. Receptors originate from a male donor with papillary thyroid cancer or a benign thyroid nodule (not recorded which). Some clones in this sample may be carry-over from other donors' samples.

This chain links TRBV27 with TRBJ2-7, with 9 bases lining up with TRBD1. Germline loops: CDR1 MNHEY, CDR2 SMNVEV (reference sequence). The CDR3 runs 17 residues. The CDR3 region has the DNA TGTGCCAGCAGTTGGAATGGTTGCGGGACAGGGAGGATTTGGCAGTATGTC. Its protein product is CASSWNGCGTGRIWQYV.

Notes on this clone: Lacking the conserved final phenylalanine or tryptophan, this CDR3 likely reflects a read error. The DNA is omitted, as the CDR3 cannot be located on it reliably, and the CDR3 follows TCRdb's listing. The V and J genes are TRBV12-3 or TRBV12-4 and TRBJ1-1. The CDR3 numbers 12 amino acids, ends counted. The CDR3 sequence: CASRKENTEASS.

V gene TRBV4-1 combines with J gene TRBJ2-7, with D tentatively TRBD1 or TRBD2 (5 bases each). CDR3 size: 16 residues. V was shortened by 3 bases and J by 7 bases, with 22 bases between the two germline ends. The germline V gene has CDR1 MGHRA and CDR2 YSYEKL. Here the CDR3 DNA reads TGCGCCAGCAGCCATGAAGTTCTCAGGGAGAGTGAGGAGCAGTACTTC. Translation gives CASSHEVLRESEEQYF.

This clone was found many times. The chain recombines TRBV12-3 or TRBV12-4 with TRBJ2-5; the D is unclear. V dropped 3 bases and J dropped 2 bases, with 10 bases sitting between them. CDR3 size: 14 residues. In nucleotides, the CDR3 is TGTGCCAGCAGTTTCGGGTCAGGTCAAGAGACCCAGTACTTC. Its protein product is CASSFGSGQETQYF.

J is TRBJ2-7 and V is TRBV20-1; possibly TRBD1 for D (6 bases). V lost 1 base and J lost 4, with 20 bases in between. CDR1 and CDR2 (germline): DFQATT, SNEGSKA (reference sequence). The CDR3 has 16 amino acids. The CDR3 here is CSARGTVGDSSYEQYF. CDR3 DNA: TGCAGTGCTAGAGGGACAGTGGGGGATAGCTCTTACGAGCAGTACTTC.

This clone was found once. The CDR3 DNA is TGTGCCAGCAGCTTAAGAGCGCGAGGTCAATACAATGAGCAGTTCTTC. Translation gives CASSLRARGQYNEQFF. This rearrangement joins TRBV11-1 to TRBJ2-1, with unresolved D. V dropped 2 bases and J dropped 4 bases, with 15 bases sitting between them. This CDR3 is 16 amino acids long. Germline CDR1 reads SGHAT; CDR2 reads FQDESV (reference sequence).

The CDR3 here is CSAVRTGGTDTQYF. The CDR3 DNA sequence: TGCAGTGCTGTCCGGACAGGGGGCACAGATACGCAGTATTTT. V gene TRBV20-1 combines with J gene TRBJ2-3; 9 bases agree with TRBD1. Germline CDR1 reads DFQATT; CDR2 reads SNEGSKA (reference sequence). The ends lost 5 bases at V and 1 base at J; junction bases unmatched: 4. The CDR3 totals 14 residues.

This clone was counted between two and nine times. The rearrangement uses TRBV19 and TRBJ1-6; a weak D match, TRBD1 (5 bases). This CDR3 is 14 amino acids long. Trimming pared 5 bases from V and 7 bases from J, leaving 12 bases between. Germline V CDR1 and CDR2: LNHDA, SQIVND (reference sequence). The chain's CDR3 is CASSHRGPNSPLHF. CDR3 nucleotides: TGTGCCAGTAGTCATCGGGGACCGAATTCACCCCTCCACTTT.

The table lists this clone with many counts. One end of the junction varies from germline; a read error may be responsible. The gene calls are TRBV6-1 and TRBJ2-1, with D maybe TRBD1 (5 bases). The length of the CDR3 is 13 residues. In germline, CDR1 is MNHNS, CDR2 SASEGT. The CDR3 nucleotides are TGTGCCAGCAGCCGAACCGACAGCGCAAGATTAAACTTC. It specifies CASSRTDSARLNF.

This clone was recorded at least ten times. The CDR3: CACAQGNYGYTF. The DNA for the CDR3 is TGTGCCTGCGCCCAGGGAAACTATGGCTACACCTTC. The chain recombines TRBV30 with TRBJ1-2; tentative D call: TRBD1 (5 bases). This CDR3 is 12 amino acids long. Germline values: CDR1 GTSNPN, CDR2 SVGIG (reference sequence). The germline V and J ends were trimmed by 6 bases and 2 bases, with 10 bases remaining between them.

This chain links TRBV10-2 with TRBJ2-2; D is possibly TRBD1 (5 bases). Germline CDR1 is WSHSY and CDR2 is SAAADI. The CDR3 sequence is 12 residues long. V was shortened by 0 bases and J by 12 bases, with 8 bases between the two germline ends. CDR3 DNA sequence: TGCGCCAGCAGTGAGTCGGCAGGGAAGCTGTTTTTT. Translation: CASSESAGKLFF.

This clone was seen ten or more times. This chain links TRBV15 with TRBJ1-1, with unresolved D. V lost 5 bases, J lost 3 bases, and 7 bases lay in between. Germline lookup yields CDR1 LNHNV and CDR2 YYDKDF (reference sequence). The CDR3 extends over 12 amino acids. CDR3 in DNA: TGTGCCACCAGCCCCTATTACACTGAAGCTTTCTTT. Its translation: CATSPYYTEAFF.

The sample holds one count of this clone. This is likely a read error, given that the CDR3 carries no conserved phenylalanine or tryptophan at its end. The DNA is omitted, as the CDR3 cannot be located on it reliably, and the CDR3 follows TCRdb's listing. This chain uses TRBV9 with TRBJ1-1; the table assigns TRBD1, which was not confirmed against the DNA. Both ends counted, the CDR3 spans 14 residues. CDR1 is SGDLS and CDR2 is YYNGEE in the germline V gene. The CDR3 reads CASSAGQMNTEVFS.

Points on this clone: The junction and the germline gene differ at one end; a read error may be behind it. The CDR3 here is CASSLLTGGNTDAFF. The CDR3 nucleotides read TGTGCCAGCAGTCTATTAACAGGGGGAAACACTGACGCTTTCTTT. The chain has TRBV25-1 and TRBJ1-1; 8 positions agree with TRBD1. The CDR3 spans 15 residues. CDR1 is MGHDK, CDR2 SYGVNS, per germline.

This clone was recorded many times. This sequence joins TRBV12-3 or TRBV12-4 and TRBJ2-1; maybe TRBD2 (7 bases). This CDR3 is built from 15 residues. Trimming removed 3 bases from V and 8 bases from J, with 17 bases in between. CDR3 loop: CASSLGGGADDEQFF. DNA for the CDR3: TGTGCCAGCAGTTTGGGGGGGGGCGCAGACGATGAGCAGTTCTTC.

Within the sample, this clone is medium-sized (0.01 to 0.1%). The V and J genes are TRBV6-1 and TRBJ1-1; 8 bases fit TRBD1. This CDR3 has 15 residues. Germline CDR1 is MNHNS and CDR2 is SASEGT. Trimming at V came to 7 bases and at J to 2 bases, leaving 9 bases not matched to a gene. The CDR3 DNA is TGTGCCAGCACAAGGGGGGACAGGTCAAACACTGAAGCTTTCTTT. Its protein product is CASTRGDRSNTEAFF.